This T cell receptor beta chain came from a study of beta chain features in type 1 diabetes. As for this clone: Antigen: not known.

Regarding the study as a whole: Although PCR might favor shorter templates, it would do so equally in patients and controls.

Expressed TCRB transcripts were sequenced after all isolated RNA was converted to cDNA. Assay used: immunoSEQ multiplex PCR; TCRdb lists only in-frame clones, some missing. The repertoire holds a few hundred thousand clones, with 9% to 10% as singletons. Blood was drawn once from each donor into heparinised tubes. The draws averaged around 110 mL. Sorting that relied on CD45RO/CCR7/CD25/CD127/CD95/CD27 yielded CD4+ naive, central memory, regulatory and stem cell-like memory cells. Trimming removed 5 bases from V and 7 bases from J; junction bases left unmatched: 19. The CDR3 is 17 amino acids. The germline CDR1 and CDR2 sequences are MNHEY and SMNVEV (reference sequence).

Sequencing was done on a sample of naive CD4+ T cells from blood. The V call is TRBV27, the J call TRBJ2-7; the match to TRBD2 covers 8 bases. The origin of this receptor is a woman under 30 in good health. The CDR3 here is CASSAPGGANPTGEQYF. In DNA form, the CDR3 reads TGTGCCAGCAGTGCACCCGGGGGGGCGAATCCCACCGGGGAGCAGTACTTC.